One and the same sample provided the 20 T cell receptor beta chains below, sequenced in a study of monozygotic twins with inflammatory bowel disease (dated by TCRdb to between 2017 and 2020). Libraries were constructed by 5' RACE. Sequencing relied on an Illumina HiSeq 2500. TCRdb reprocessed the reads, so every CDR3 protein sequence counts as one entry and DNA is not shown. The sample's records list about 160,000 distinct CDR3 sequences. Under 3.5% of the sample lies in the top ten. Input material: blood. These receptors were taken from a human donor with ulcerative colitis or Crohn's disease, or a healthy co-twin of an affected twin (not recorded which).

The chain uses TRBV5-1 and TRBJ2-7; TCRdb designates TRBD1, a call that cannot be tested without DNA. The V gene's germline CDR1 is SGHRS and CDR2 YFSETQ. This CDR3 region has 14 residues. CDR3 loop: CASSLAGTSNEQYF.

The chain recombines TRBV29-1 with TRBJ1-3. The length of the CDR3 is 13 residues. Germline loops: CDR1 SQVTM, CDR2 ANQGSEA. The CDR3: CSVEKDSGNTIYF.

CDR3 sequence: CASSSHRTYEQYF. This chain links TRBV5-4 with TRBJ2-7. CDR1 and CDR2 (germline): SGHNT, YYREEE (reference sequence). This CDR3 has 13 amino acids.

This rearrangement joins TRBV11-2 to TRBJ2-1; TCRdb's D call of TRBD2 is untestable without DNA. Germline values: CDR1 SGHAT, CDR2 FQNNGV. CDR3 length: 16 amino acids. This chain's CDR3 is CASSRPIGGSYNEQFF.

The chain combines TRBV6-5 with TRBJ1-1. Germline lookup yields CDR1 MNHEY and CDR2 SVGAGI. This CDR3 has 13 residues. This CDR3 is CASSYESTTEAFF.

The chain uses TRBV12-3 or TRBV12-4 and TRBJ2-3; no DNA is available, so the TRBD1 call from TCRdb remains unchecked. This CDR3 spans 16 amino acids. CDR3 region: CASSLRAGGRRDTQYF.

The CDR3: CASSLNLRVRPDTQYF. The rearrangement joins TRBV11-2 to TRBJ2-3; TCRdb calls TRBD2, which cannot be checked without DNA. Germline CDR1 SGHAT, CDR2 FQNNGV. The CDR3 consists of 16 residues.

The rearrangement uses TRBV28 and TRBJ1-3. The CDR3 loop spans 14 amino acids. From germline, CDR1 is MDHEN and CDR2 SYDVKM. The CDR3: CASSFASTGNTIYF.

The chain joins TRBV11-2 to TRBJ2-1. The CDR3 loop spans 12 amino acids. Germline V CDR1 and CDR2: SGHAT, FQNNGV. CDR3: CASSLAHNEQFF.

The CDR3 loop is CASRPTGNSPLHF. The J gene is TRBJ1-6, the V gene TRBV5-1. The CDR3 consists of 13 residues. Germline assignment: CDR1 SGHRS and CDR2 YFSETQ.

The chain combines TRBV6-1 with TRBJ2-6; TCRdb calls TRBD1, which cannot be checked without DNA. Germline-derived CDR1 and CDR2 are MNHNS and SASEGT. This CDR3 is 17 amino acids long. CDR3 loop: CASSRQGQFSGANVLTF.

The chain joins TRBV12-3 or TRBV12-4 to TRBJ2-7; TCRdb reports TRBD2, a call that lacks DNA to check it against. The CDR3 sequence is 16 residues long. The CDR3 region is CASSLAVGTSSYEQYF.

The V call is TRBV10-3, the J call TRBJ1-1; the D gene TCRdb calls, TRBD1, cannot be checked with no DNA. Germline V CDR1 and CDR2: ENHRY, SYGVKD. This CDR3 has 12 amino acids. CDR3 residues: CAISGQNTEAFF.

The chain recombines TRBV19 with TRBJ1-1. This CDR3 is built from 11 residues. CDR1 is LNHDA and CDR2 is SQIVND in the germline V gene (reference sequence). CDR3 in amino acids: CASRSPSEAFF.

The chain joins TRBV29-1 to TRBJ2-6; TCRdb names TRBD1, which stays unverified in the absence of DNA. This CDR3 is 15 amino acids long. The germline V gene encodes CDR1 SQVTM and CDR2 ANQGSEA. CDR3 sequence reads: CSVEVLGSGANVLTF.

The chain links TRBV27 to TRBJ2-5. This CDR3 has 14 residues. Germline V gives CDR1 MNHEY, CDR2 SMNVEV (reference sequence). CDR3 sequence: CASSNSNGQETQYF.

The rearrangement uses TRBV27 and TRBJ2-6. The CDR3 runs to 15 residues. The germline V gene encodes CDR1 MNHEY and CDR2 SMNVEV (reference sequence). CDR3 sequence reads: CASSSTGVGANVLTF.

The CDR3 spells CASRSGQGYTDTQYF. This chain joins TRBV28 and TRBJ2-3; TCRdb picks TRBD1, but there is no DNA to check that call. CDR3 length: 15 amino acids. Germline lookup yields CDR1 MDHEN and CDR2 SYDVKM. The full variable domain, with the rest looked up from reference TRBV28 and TRBJ2-3, is DVKVTQSSRYLVKRTGEKVFLECVQDMDHENMFWYRQDPGLGLRLIYFSYDVKMKEKGDIPEGYSVSREKKERFSLILESASTNQTSMYLCASRSGQGYTDTQYFGPGTRLTVL.

The chain links TRBV11-2 to TRBJ2-1. In germline, CDR1 is SGHAT, CDR2 FQNNGV. The CDR3 totals 15 residues. CDR3 protein: CASSLGGGAYNEQFF.

V usage is TRBV7-2 and J usage is TRBJ2-1; TCRdb names TRBD1, which stays unverified in the absence of DNA. Germline values: CDR1 SGHTA, CDR2 FQGNSA. The CDR3 has 15 amino acids. The CDR3 sequence is CATSRGGPSYNEQFF.